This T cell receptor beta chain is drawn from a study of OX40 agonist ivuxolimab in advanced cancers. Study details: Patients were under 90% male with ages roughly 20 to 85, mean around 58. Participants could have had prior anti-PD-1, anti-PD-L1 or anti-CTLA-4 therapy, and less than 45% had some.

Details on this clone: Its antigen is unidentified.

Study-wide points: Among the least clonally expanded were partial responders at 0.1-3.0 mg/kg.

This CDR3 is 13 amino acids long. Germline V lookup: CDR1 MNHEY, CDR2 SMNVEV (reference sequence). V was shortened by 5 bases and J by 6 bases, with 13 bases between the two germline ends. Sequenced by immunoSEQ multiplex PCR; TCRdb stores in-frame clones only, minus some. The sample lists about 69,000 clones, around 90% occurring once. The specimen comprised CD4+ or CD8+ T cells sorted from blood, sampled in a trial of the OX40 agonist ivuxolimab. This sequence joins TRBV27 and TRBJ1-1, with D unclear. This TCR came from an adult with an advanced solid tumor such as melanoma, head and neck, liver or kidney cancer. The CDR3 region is CASSPGFGAEAFF. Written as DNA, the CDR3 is TGTGCCAGCAGTCCCGGATTTGGGGCTGAAGCTTTCTTT.